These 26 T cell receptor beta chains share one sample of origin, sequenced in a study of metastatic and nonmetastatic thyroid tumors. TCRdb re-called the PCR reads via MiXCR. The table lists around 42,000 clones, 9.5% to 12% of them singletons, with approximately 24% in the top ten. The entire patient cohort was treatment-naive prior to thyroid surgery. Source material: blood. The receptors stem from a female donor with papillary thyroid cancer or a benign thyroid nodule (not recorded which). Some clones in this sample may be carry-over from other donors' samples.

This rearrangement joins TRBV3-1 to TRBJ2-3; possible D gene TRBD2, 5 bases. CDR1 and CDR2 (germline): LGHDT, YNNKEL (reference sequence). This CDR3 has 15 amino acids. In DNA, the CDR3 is TGTTTCAGCAGCCCCACCAGCGGAAGCACAGATACGCAGTATTTT. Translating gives CFSSPTSGSTDTQYF.

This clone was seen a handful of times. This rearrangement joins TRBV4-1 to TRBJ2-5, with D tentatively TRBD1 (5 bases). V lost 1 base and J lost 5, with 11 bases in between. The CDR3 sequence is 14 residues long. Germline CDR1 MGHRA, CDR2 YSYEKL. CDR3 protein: CASSQGKGKETQYF. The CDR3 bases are TGCGCCAGCAGCCAAGGGAAGGGGAAGGAGACCCAGTACTTC.

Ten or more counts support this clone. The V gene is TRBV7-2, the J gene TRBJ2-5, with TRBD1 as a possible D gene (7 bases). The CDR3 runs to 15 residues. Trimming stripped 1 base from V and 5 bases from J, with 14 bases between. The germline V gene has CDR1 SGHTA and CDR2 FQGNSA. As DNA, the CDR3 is TGTGCCAGCAGCTTAGTGGCAGGGGGGTTGGAGACCCAGTACTTC. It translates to CASSLVAGGLETQYF.

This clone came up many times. CDR3: CSARGQGNYGYTF. In DNA, the CDR3 is TGCAGTGCCAGGGGACAGGGTAACTATGGCTACACCTTC. The V and J genes are TRBV20-1 and TRBJ1-2; 9 nucleotides line up with TRBD1. The CDR3 totals 13 residues. CDR1 is DFQATT and CDR2 is SNEGSKA in the germline V gene (reference sequence). V gave up 6 bases and J gave up 1 base; unmatched junction bases: 3.

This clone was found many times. The CDR3 is CAIKAGGPTDEQFF. The CDR3 DNA follows: TGTGCCATCAAGGCGGGAGGGCCTACGGATGAGCAGTTCTTC. V and J are TRBV10-3 and TRBJ2-1, with 9 positions matching TRBD2. This CDR3 has 14 amino acids. The junction had 9 bases not matched to a gene; V was cut back by 7 bases and J by 8 bases. The germline CDR1 and CDR2 sequences are ENHRY and SYGVKD.

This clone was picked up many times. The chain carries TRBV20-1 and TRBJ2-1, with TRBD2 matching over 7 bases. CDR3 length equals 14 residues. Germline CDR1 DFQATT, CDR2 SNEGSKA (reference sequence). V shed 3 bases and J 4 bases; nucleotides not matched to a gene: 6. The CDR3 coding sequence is TGCAGTGCTAGTCGGCCGGGAGGTTACAATGAGCAGTTCTTC. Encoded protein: CSASRPGGYNEQFF.

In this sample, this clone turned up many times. For the CDR3, the DNA is TGTGGACGGGGTCCTCTTTGGGACACTGAAGCTTTCTTT. It specifies CGRGPLWDTEAFF. The chain is built from TRBV30 and TRBJ1-1; D remains unclear. Germline loops: CDR1 GTSNPN, CDR2 SVGIG (reference sequence). The CDR3 is 13 amino acids.

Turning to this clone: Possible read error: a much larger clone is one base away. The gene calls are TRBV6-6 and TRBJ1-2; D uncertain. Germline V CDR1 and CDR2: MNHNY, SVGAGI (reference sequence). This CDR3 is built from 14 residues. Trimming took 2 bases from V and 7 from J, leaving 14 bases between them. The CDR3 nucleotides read TGTGCCAGCAGTTACAGGCCAGGAACGTCTGGCTACACCTTC. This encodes CASSYRPGTSGYTF.

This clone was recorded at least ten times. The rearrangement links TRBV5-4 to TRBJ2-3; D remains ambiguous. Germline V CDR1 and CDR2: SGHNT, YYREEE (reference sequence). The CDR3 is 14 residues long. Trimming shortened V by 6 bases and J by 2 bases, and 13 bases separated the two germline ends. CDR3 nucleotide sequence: TGTGCCAGCATTGACTCGCAAGCCACAGATACGCAGTATTTT. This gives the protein CASIDSQATDTQYF.

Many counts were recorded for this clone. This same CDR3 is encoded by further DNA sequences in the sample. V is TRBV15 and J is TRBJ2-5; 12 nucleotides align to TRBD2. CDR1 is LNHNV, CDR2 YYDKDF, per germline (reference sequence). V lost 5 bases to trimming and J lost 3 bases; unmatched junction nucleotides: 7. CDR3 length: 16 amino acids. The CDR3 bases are TGTGCCACCAGCTGGATCAGACTAGCGGGAGAAGAGACCCAGTACTTC. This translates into CATSWIRLAGEETQYF.

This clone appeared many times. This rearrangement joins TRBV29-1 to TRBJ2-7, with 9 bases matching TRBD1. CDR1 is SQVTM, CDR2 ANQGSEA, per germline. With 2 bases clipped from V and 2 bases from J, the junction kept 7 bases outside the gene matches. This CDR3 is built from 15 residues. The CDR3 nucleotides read TGCAGCGTTGAACTTAGCGGACAGGGGACCTACGAGCAGTACTTC. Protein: CSVELSGQGTYEQYF.

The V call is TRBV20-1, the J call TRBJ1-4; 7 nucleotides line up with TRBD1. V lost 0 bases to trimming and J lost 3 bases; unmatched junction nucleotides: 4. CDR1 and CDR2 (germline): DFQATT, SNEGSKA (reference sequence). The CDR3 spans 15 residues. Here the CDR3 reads CSARDIQGANEKLFF. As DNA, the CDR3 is TGCAGTGCTAGAGATATCCAGGGGGCTAATGAAAAACTGTTTTTT.

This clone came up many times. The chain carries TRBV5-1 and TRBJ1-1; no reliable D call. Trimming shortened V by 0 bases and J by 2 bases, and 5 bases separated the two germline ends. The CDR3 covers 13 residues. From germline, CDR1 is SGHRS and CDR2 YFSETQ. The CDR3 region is CASSLGDNTEAFF. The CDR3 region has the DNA TGCGCCAGCAGCTTGGGGGATAACACTGAAGCTTTCTTT. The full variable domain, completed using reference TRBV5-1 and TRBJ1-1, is KAGVTQTPRYLIKTRGQQVTLSCSPISGHRSVSWYQQTPGQGLQFLFEYFSETQRNKGNFPGRFSGRQFSNSRSEMNVSTLELGDSALYLCASSLGDNTEAFFGQGTRLTVV.

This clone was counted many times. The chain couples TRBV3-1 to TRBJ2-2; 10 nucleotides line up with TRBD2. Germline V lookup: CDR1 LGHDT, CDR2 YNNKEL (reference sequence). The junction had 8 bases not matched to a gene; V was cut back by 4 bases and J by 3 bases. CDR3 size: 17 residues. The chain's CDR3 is CASSLVPLAGDTGELFF. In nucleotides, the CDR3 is TGTGCCAGCAGCCTAGTACCCCTAGCGGGAGACACCGGGGAGCTGTTTTTT.

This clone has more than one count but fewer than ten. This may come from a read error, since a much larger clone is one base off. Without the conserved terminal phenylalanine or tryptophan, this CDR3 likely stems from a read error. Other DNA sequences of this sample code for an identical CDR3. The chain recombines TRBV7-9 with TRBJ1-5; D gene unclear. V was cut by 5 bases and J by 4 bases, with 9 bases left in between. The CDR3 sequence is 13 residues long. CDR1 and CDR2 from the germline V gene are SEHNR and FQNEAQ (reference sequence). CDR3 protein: CASSQDGNQPQHS. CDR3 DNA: TGTGCCAGCAGCCAGGACGGTAATCAGCCCCAGCATTCT.

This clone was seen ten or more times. CDR3 sequence (DNA): TGTGCCAGCAGCTCCCCTGTTACCTACGAGCAGTACTTC. Residues: CASSSPVTYEQYF. This chain links TRBV7-9 with TRBJ2-7; D call uncertain. This CDR3 comprises 13 residues. With 4 bases removed from V and 2 bases from J, the gap between germline ends came to 9 bases. The germline CDR1 and CDR2 sequences are SEHNR and FQNEAQ (reference sequence).

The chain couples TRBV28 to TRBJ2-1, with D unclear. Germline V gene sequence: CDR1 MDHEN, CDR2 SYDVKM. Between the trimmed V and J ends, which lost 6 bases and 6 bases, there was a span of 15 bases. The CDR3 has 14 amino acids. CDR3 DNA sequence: TGTGCCAGCAGCCACGCTTATGCACCCAATGAGCAGTTCTTC. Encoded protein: CASSHAYAPNEQFF. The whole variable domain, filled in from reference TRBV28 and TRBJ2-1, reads DVKVTQSSRYLVKRTGEKVFLECVQDMDHENMFWYRQDPGLGLRLIYFSYDVKMKEKGDIPEGYSVSREKKERFSLILESASTNQTSMYLCASSHAYAPNEQFFGPGTRLTVL.

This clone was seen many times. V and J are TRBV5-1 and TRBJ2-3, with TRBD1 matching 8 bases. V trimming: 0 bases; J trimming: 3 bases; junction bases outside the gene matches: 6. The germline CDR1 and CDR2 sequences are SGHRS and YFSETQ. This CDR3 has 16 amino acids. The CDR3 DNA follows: TGCGCCAGCAGCTTGGGCTCGGACAGGGTTACAGATACGCAGTATTTT. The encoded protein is CASSLGSDRVTDTQYF.

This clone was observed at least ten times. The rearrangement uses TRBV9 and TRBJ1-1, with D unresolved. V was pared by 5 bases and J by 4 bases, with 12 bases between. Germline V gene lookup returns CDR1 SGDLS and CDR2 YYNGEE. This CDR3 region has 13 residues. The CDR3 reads CASRYGGSTEAFF. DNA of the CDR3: TGTGCCAGCAGGTACGGCGGGAGCACTGAAGCTTTCTTT.

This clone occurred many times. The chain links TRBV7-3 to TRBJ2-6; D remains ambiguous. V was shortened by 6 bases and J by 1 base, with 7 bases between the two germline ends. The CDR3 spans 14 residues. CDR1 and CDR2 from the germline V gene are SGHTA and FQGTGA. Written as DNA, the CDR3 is TGTGCCAGCAGTTGGGGTTCTGGGGCCAACGTCCTGACTTTC. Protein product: CASSWGSGANVLTF. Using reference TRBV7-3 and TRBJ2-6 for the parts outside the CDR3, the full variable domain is GAGVSQTPSNKVTEKGKYVELRCDPISGHTALYWYRQSLGQGPEFLIYFQGTGAADDSGLPNDRFFAVRPEGSVSTLKIQRTERGDSAVYLCASSWGSGANVLTFGAGSRLTVL.

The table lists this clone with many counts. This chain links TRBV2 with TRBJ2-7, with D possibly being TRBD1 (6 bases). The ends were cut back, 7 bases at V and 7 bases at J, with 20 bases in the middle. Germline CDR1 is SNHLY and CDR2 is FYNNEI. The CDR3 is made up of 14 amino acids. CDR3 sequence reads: CASTTGAGQGEQYF. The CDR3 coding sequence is TGTGCCAGCACTACCGGGGCCGGGCAGGGGGAGCAGTACTTC.

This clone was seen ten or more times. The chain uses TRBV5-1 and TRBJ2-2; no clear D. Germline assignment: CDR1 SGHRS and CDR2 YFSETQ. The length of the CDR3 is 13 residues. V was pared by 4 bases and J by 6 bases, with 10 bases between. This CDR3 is CASSEDPSGELFF. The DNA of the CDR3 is TGCGCCAGCAGCGAGGACCCGTCCGGGGAGCTGTTTTTT.

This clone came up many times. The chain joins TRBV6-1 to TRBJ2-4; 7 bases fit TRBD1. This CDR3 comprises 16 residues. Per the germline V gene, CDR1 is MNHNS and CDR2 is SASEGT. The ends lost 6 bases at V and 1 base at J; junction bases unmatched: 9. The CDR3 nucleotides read TGTGCCAGCAGGACAGAGGGGGCTATTGCCAAAAACATTCAGTACTTC. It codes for CASRTEGAIAKNIQYF.

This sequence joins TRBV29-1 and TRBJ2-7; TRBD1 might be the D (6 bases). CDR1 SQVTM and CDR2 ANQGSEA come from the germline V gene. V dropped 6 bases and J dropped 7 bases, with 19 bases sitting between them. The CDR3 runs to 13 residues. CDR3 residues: CSVGRDTSREQYF. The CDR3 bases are TGCAGCGTCGGCCGGGACACCTCGAGGGAGCAGTACTTC.

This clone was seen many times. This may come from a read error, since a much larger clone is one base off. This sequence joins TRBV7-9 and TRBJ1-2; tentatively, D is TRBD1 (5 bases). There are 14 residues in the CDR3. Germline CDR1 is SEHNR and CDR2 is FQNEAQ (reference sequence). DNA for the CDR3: TGTGCCGGCAGCTTAACAGGTGTGGACTATGGCTACACCTTC. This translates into CAGSLTGVDYGYTF.

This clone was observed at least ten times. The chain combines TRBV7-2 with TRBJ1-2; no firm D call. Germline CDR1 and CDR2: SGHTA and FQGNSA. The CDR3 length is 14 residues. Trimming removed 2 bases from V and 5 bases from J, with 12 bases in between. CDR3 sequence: CASSLTGSWYGYTF. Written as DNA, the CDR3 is TGTGCCAGCAGCTTAACGGGGTCGTGGTATGGCTACACCTTC.